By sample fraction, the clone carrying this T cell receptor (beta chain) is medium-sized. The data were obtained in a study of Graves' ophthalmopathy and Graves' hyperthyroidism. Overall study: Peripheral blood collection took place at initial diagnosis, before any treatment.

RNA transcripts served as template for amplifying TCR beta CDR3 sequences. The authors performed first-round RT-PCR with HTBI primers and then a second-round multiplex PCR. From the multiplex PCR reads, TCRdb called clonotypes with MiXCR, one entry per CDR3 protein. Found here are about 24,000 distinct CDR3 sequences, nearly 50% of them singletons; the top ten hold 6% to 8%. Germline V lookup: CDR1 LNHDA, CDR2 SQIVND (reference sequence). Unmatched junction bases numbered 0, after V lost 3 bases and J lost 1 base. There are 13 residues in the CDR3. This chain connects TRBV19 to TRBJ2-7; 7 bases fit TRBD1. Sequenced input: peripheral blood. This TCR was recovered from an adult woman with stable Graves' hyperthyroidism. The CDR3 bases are TGTGCCAGTAGTATGGGACAGTCCTACGAGCAGTACTTC. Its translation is CASSMGQSYEQYF.